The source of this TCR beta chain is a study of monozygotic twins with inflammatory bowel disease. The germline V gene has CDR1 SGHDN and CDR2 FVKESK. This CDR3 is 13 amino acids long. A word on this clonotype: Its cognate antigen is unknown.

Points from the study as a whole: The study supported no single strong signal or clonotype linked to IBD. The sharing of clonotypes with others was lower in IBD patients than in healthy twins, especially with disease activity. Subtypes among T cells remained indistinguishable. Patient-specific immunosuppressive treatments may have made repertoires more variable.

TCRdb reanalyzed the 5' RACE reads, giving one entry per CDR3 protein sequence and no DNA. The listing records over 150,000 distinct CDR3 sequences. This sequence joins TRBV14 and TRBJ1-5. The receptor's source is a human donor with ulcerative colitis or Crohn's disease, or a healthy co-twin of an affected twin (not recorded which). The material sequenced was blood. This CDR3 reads CASSQFAGQPQHF.